The source of this T cell receptor beta chain is a study of cytomegalovirus exposure and HLA in healthy donors. General study points: As was reported, the HLA-A and HLA-B alleles of most subjects were accurately predicted from TCR beta sequences. It was reportedly the case that the classifier diagnosed cytomegalovirus status with high specificity and sensitivity.

The V segment lost 6 bases and the J segment 7 bases; nucleotides outside the gene matches: 6. CDR3 length: 14 amino acids. The germline V gene encodes CDR1 SNHLY and CDR2 FYNNEI. The PCR was carried out with 60 Vbeta primers and 13 Jbeta primers. Some clones are missing from TCRdb's copy, which holds only in-frame ones; the method was immunoSEQ multiplex PCR. The specimen's table records 150,000 to 200,000 clones. In regard to this clone: Its antigen is unidentified.

The TCR was taken from a woman in her fifties or sixties in good health and CMV-seronegative. The V and J genes are TRBV2 and TRBJ2-7; 13 nucleotides match TRBD2. Sequenced input: PBMCs. This chain's CDR3 is CASSAGTSGVEQYF. The CDR3 DNA is TGTGCCAGCAGCGCCGGGACTAGCGGGGTTGAGCAGTACTTC.